One sample yielded the 2 T cell receptor beta chains listed below, sequenced in a study of blood T cell repertoires in COVID-19. Produced via immunoSEQ multiplex PCR; TCRdb's table is partial and in-frame only. The repertoire holds 130,000 or so clones, with around 81% as singletons. Sample: peripheral blood. Receptors were obtained from a human donor in a cohort sampled during active COVID-19.

The V call is TRBV19, the J call TRBJ1-1, with 7 nucleotides matching TRBD1. Germline V gene sequence: CDR1 LNHDA, CDR2 SQIVND (reference sequence). V lost 3 bases to trimming and J lost 3 bases; unmatched junction nucleotides: 4. This CDR3 region has 14 residues. The CDR3 spells CASSIRQGDTEAFF. Written as DNA, the CDR3 is TGTGCCAGTAGTATCAGACAGGGCGACACTGAAGCTTTCTTT. Based on the CDR3 plus reference TRBV19 and TRBJ1-1, the full variable domain is DGGITQSPKYLFRKEGQNVTLSCEQNLNHDAMYWYRQDPGQGLRLIYYSQIVNDFQKGDIAEGYSVSREKKESFPLTVTSAQKNPTAFYLCASSIRQGDTEAFFGQGTRLTVV.

The chain joins TRBV5-1 to TRBJ2-5; 7 bases match TRBD2. Germline CDR1 SGHRS, CDR2 YFSETQ. There are 15 residues in the CDR3. Trimming removed 0 bases from V and 5 bases from J; junction bases left unmatched: 7. The CDR3 sequence is CASSLALADGETQYF. The CDR3 bases are TGCGCCAGCAGCTTGGCGCTAGCGGACGGGGAGACCCAGTACTTC.